This TCR beta chain appears in the sequencing data of a study of cytomegalovirus exposure and HLA in healthy donors. Remarks on this clone: Its antigen is still unknown.

General study findings and limits: The CMV antigen specificity of a few CMV-associated chains was confirmed through in vitro analysis. TCR beta chains numbering more than 150 were designated cytomegalovirus-associated.

In germline, CDR1 is MGHRA, CDR2 YSYEKL. V was pared by 0 bases and J by 2 bases, with 10 bases of the junction left unmatched. CDR3 length: 20 residues. PCR primers comprised 60 Vbeta and 13 Jbeta primers. Using immunoSEQ multiplex PCR, the repertoire was profiled, and TCRdb retains in-frame clones only, with some absent. The table has 75,000 to 95,000 clones, approximately 85% seen once. The clonotype comes from a woman aged 18-29 years in good health and CMV-seropositive. The sequenced sample consisted of PBMCs. V usage is TRBV4-1 and J usage is TRBJ2-6; TRBD2 matches 10 bases. The CDR3 protein is CASSQDNVASGRPGANVLTF. The CDR3 DNA follows: TGCGCCAGCAGCCAAGATAATGTTGCTAGCGGGAGACCTGGGGCCAACGTCCTGACTTTC.